These 18 T cell receptor beta chains came from one sample sequenced in a study of T cells in Graves' hyperthyroidism and ophthalmopathy. TCR beta CDR3 region amplification was performed from RNA transcripts. HTBI primers were the set used in a first-round RT-PCR of the TCR CDR3. TCRdb re-called the multiplex PCR reads with MiXCR, one entry per CDR3 protein. The data hold about 640,000 distinct CDR3 sequences, with about 14% observed a single time. The sample comprised blood. These TCRs come from a woman in her fifties or sixties with Graves' ophthalmopathy.

This clonotype was counted many times. J is TRBJ2-3 and V is TRBV11-2; possible D gene TRBD2, 5 bases. Trimming removed 0 bases at V and 3 bases at J, with 13 bases between. Germline CDR1 reads SGHAT; CDR2 reads FQNNGV. The CDR3 loop spans 16 amino acids. CDR3 residues: CASSLDHTSLTDTQYF. The CDR3 coding sequence is TGTGCCAGCAGCTTAGATCATACTAGTTTGACAGATACGCAGTATTTT.

In its sample, this clonotype was seen many times. The V call is TRBV5-1, the J call TRBJ1-4; the D gene is possibly TRBD1 (6 bases). Trimming pared 0 bases from V and 6 bases from J, leaving 12 bases between. Germline V lookup: CDR1 SGHRS, CDR2 YFSETQ. The CDR3 is 15 residues long. CDR3 sequence (DNA): TGCGCCAGCAGCTTGGAGGCAGGGGATCATGAAAAACTGTTTTTT. Encoded protein: CASSLEAGDHEKLFF.

This clonotype has only a few counts. The rearrangement joins TRBV20-1 to TRBJ2-1; D is undetermined. The germline gives CDR1 DFQATT, CDR2 SNEGSKA (reference sequence). Trimming removed 3 bases from V and 8 bases from J, with 5 bases in between. There are 10 residues in the CDR3. The CDR3 DNA reads TGCAGTGCTAGCACATATGAGCAGTTCTTC. This sequence encodes CSASTYEQFF.

The CDR3 DNA sequence: TGTGCCAGCTTGTTAAACCGGGACAGCTCCTACGAGCAGTACTTC. Amino acid sequence: CASLLNRDSSYEQYF. J is TRBJ2-7 and V is TRBV3-1, with 7 bases aligning to TRBD1. Germline values: CDR1 LGHDT, CDR2 YNNKEL (reference sequence). The CDR3 covers 15 residues. J gave up 0 bases and V 8 bases, and 10 bases lay outside the gene matches.

The table lists this clonotype with many counts. The rearrangement joins TRBV11-3 to TRBJ1-2; D is uncertain. Trimming removed 2 bases at V and 6 bases at J, with 10 bases between. CDR1 is SGHNT and CDR2 is YENEEA in the germline V gene. The length of the CDR3 is 13 residues. DNA for the CDR3: TGTGCCAGCAGCTTATCCCGGACGGATGGCTACACCTTC. Translation: CASSLSRTDGYTF.

The V call is TRBV5-1, the J call TRBJ2-1; D is undetermined. This CDR3 is built from 14 residues. Germline CDR1 is SGHRS and CDR2 is YFSETQ. V was shortened by 3 bases and J by 8 bases, with 15 bases between the two germline ends. DNA for the CDR3: TGCGCCAGCAGCTGGCCTTCGACGGCAGATGAGCAGTTCTTC. Its protein product is CASSWPSTADEQFF.

Remarks on this clonotype: Being one base from a much bigger clone, this may be a read error. The chain joins TRBV2 to TRBJ2-3; D gene unclear. The V end was cut by 5 bases, the J end by 3 bases, with 33 bases between. The CDR3 runs 21 residues. Germline V gene sequence: CDR1 SNHLY, CDR2 FYNNEI. The CDR3 region is CASSYSSLRSTGPLGTDTQYF. In nucleotides, the CDR3 is TGTGCCAGCAGTTACTCGTCCCTGAGGTCTACGGGTCCCCTGGGAACAGATACGCAGTATTTT. Full variable domain (rest looked up from reference TRBV2 and TRBJ2-3): EPEVTQTPSHQVTQMGQEVILRCVPISNHLYFYWYRQILGQKVEFLVSFYNNEISEKSEIFDDQFSVERPDGSNFTLKIRSTKLEDSAMYFCASSYSSLRSTGPLGTDTQYFGPGTRLTVL.

The chain has TRBV25-1 and TRBJ2-1, with D possibly TRBD2 on 6 matching bases. Germline CDR1 and CDR2: MGHDK and SYGVNS. The germline V and J ends were trimmed by 4 bases and 8 bases, with 24 bases remaining between them. CDR3 length equals 17 residues. CDR3 sequence (DNA): TGTGCCAGCAGTGGGGACCTTTACTCGGGAGATTGGGATGAGCAGTTCTTC. Protein sequence: CASSGDLYSGDWDEQFF.

This clonotype was counted ten times or more. The gene calls are TRBV5-1 and TRBJ2-4, with D perhaps given as TRBD1 or TRBD2 (6 bases each). The V and J ends lost 4 bases and 5 bases respectively, with 13 bases between them. This CDR3 has 14 amino acids. Germline values: CDR1 SGHRS, CDR2 YFSETQ. The DNA for the CDR3 is TGCGCCAGCAGCCCCGGGGGCAGAGAAAACATTCAGTACTTC. Amino acid sequence: CASSPGGRENIQYF.

This chain links TRBV9 with TRBJ1-2; possibly TRBD1 for D (5 bases). The CDR3 is made up of 14 amino acids. Germline assignment: CDR1 SGDLS and CDR2 YYNGEE. With 1 base removed from V and 8 bases from J, the gap between germline ends came to 15 bases. The CDR3 protein is CASSVSGVGEGYTF. The CDR3 DNA reads as TGTGCCAGCAGCGTATCGGGGGTCGGCGAAGGCTACACCTTC.

This clonotype appeared many times. V usage is TRBV7-2 and J usage is TRBJ2-7; 7 bases fit TRBD2. V dropped 1 base and J dropped 6; count of bases not matched to a gene: 6. Germline values: CDR1 SGHTA, CDR2 FQGNSA. This CDR3 is built from 14 residues. In nucleotides, the CDR3 is TGTGCCAGCAGCTTAGTTGGTACTAGCGTCGAGCAGTACTTC. It yields the protein CASSLVGTSVEQYF.

This clonotype showed up many times. CDR3 protein: CASRAGGETQYF. The CDR3 DNA follows: TGTGCCAGCAGGGCAGGGGGAGAGACCCAGTACTTC. This chain uses TRBV7-2 with TRBJ2-5, with TRBD1 identical over 7 bases. The trim removed 6 bases at V and 4 bases at J, leaving 2 bases unmatched. Germline V gene lookup returns CDR1 SGHTA and CDR2 FQGNSA. The length of the CDR3 is 12 residues.

This clonotype has at least ten counts. The chain links TRBV18 to TRBJ2-1; a weak D match, TRBD2 (5 bases). Trimming removed 1 base from V and 3 bases from J, with 10 bases in between. The CDR3 has 15 amino acids. CDR1 is KGHSH and CDR2 is LQKENI in the germline V gene. In nucleotides, the CDR3 is TGTGCCAGCTCACCACTCCGCGGACTCTACAATGAGCAGTTCTTC. As protein: CASSPLRGLYNEQFF.

This clonotype has ten or more counts. The chain couples TRBV28 to TRBJ1-1; D not certain. The CDR3 sequence is 14 residues long. V was cut by 2 bases and J by 5 bases, with 12 bases left in between. CDR1 MDHEN and CDR2 SYDVKM come from the germline V gene. CDR3 sequence reads: CASSLVRIWTEAFF. DNA of the CDR3: TGTGCCAGCAGTTTAGTGAGGATTTGGACTGAAGCTTTCTTT.

As concerns this clonotype: A much larger clone differs from this one at a single base, so this may be a read error. The gene calls are TRBV7-2 and TRBJ2-7, with unresolved D. The CDR3 spans 11 residues. Germline V gene sequence: CDR1 SGHTA, CDR2 FQGNSA. CDR3 DNA sequence: TGTGCCAGCAGCTTACACTACGAGCAGCACTTC. It yields the protein CASSLHYEQHF.

The sample holds many counts of this clonotype. This chain joins TRBV27 and TRBJ2-1, with TRBD1 matching over 8 bases. This CDR3 has 15 residues. Germline V lookup: CDR1 MNHEY, CDR2 SMNVEV (reference sequence). Unmatched junction bases numbered 3, after V lost 5 bases and J lost 0 bases. CDR3 sequence: CASSGTGDSYNEQFF. The CDR3 nucleotides are TGTGCCAGCAGTGGGACAGGTGACTCCTACAATGAGCAGTTCTTC.

The table lists this clonotype with many counts. A junction boundary mismatches the germline segment, possibly from a read error. This chain links TRBV5-1 with TRBJ1-5; 10 positions agree with TRBD1. CDR1 and CDR2 (germline): SGHRS, YFSETQ. The CDR3 is 15 residues long. The CDR3 here is CASSLGQGGNQPQHF. The CDR3 DNA reads TGTGCCAGCAGTTTAGGACAGGGGGGAAATCAGCCCCAGCATTTT.

V and J are TRBV6-2 or TRBV6-3 and TRBJ1-2; D not resolved. Germline lookup yields CDR1 MNHEY and CDR2 SVGEGT. Trimming took off 5 bases at V and 0 bases at J, with 4 bases between the two ends. CDR3 size: 12 residues. The CDR3 DNA follows: TGTGCCAGCAGTACTTCTAACTATGGCTACACCTTC. Its protein is CASSTSNYGYTF.